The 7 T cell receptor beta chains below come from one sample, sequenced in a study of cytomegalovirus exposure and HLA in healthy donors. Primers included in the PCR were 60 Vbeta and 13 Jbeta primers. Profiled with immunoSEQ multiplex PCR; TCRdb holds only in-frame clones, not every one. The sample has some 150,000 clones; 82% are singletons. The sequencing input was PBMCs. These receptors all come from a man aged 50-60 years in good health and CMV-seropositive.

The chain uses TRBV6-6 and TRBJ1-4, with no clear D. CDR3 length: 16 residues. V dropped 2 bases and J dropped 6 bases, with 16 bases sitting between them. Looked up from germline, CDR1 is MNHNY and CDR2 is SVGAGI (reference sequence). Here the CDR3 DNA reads TGTGCCAGCAGTTACGGGGAGACACCCGGGGATGAAAAACTGTTTTTT. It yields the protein CASSYGETPGDEKLFF.

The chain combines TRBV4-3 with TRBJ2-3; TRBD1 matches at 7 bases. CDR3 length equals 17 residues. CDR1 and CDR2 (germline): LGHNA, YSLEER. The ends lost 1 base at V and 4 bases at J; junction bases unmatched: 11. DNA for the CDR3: TGCGCCAGCAGCCAAGTCCGACAGGGCCTAATCCCAGATACGCAGTATTTT. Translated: CASSQVRQGLIPDTQYF.

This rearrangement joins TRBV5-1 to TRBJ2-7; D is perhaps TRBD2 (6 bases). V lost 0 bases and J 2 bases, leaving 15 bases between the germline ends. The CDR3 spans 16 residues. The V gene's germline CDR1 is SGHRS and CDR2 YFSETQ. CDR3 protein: CASSLGDSSIPYEQYF. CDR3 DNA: TGCGCCAGCAGCTTGGGGGACTCGTCTATACCCTACGAGCAGTACTTC. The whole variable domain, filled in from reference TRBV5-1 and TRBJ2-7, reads KAGVTQTPRYLIKTRGQQVTLSCSPISGHRSVSWYQQTPGQGLQFLFEYFSETQRNKGNFPGRFSGRQFSNSRSEMNVSTLELGDSALYLCASSLGDSSIPYEQYFGPGTRLTVT.

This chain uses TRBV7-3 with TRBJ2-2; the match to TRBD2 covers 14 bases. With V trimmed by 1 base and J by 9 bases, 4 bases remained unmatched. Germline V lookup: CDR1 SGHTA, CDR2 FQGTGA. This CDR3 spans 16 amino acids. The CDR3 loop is CASSLRGTSGSRELFF. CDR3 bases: TGTGCCAGCAGCTTAAGAGGGACTAGCGGGAGTCGGGAGCTGTTTTTT.

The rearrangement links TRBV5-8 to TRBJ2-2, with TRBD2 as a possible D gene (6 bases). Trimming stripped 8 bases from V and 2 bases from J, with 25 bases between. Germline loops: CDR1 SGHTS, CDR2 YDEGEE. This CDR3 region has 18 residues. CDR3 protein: CASGAGLAEPYNTGELFF. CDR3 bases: TGTGCCAGTGGGGCGGGGTTAGCGGAACCCTACAACACCGGGGAGCTGTTTTTT.

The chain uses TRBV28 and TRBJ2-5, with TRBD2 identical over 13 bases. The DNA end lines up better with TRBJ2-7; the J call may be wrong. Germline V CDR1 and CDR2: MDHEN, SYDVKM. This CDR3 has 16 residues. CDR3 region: CASSPMGLAGRYEQYF. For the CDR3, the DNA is TGTGCCAGCAGCCCCATGGGACTAGCGGGACGTTACGAGCAGTACTTC.

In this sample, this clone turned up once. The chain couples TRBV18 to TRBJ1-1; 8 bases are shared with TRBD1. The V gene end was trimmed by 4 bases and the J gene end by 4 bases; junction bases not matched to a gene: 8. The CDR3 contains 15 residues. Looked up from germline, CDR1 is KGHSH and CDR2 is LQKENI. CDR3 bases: TGTGCCAGCTCACTGACGGACAGGGAGGGCACTGAAGCTTTCTTT. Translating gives CASSLTDREGTEAFF.